Sequencing of this T cell receptor (beta chain) was carried out in a study of shared clonotypes between healthy human individuals. The CDR3 runs 16 residues. The V end lost 7 bases, the J end lost 0 bases, and 16 bases lay between the germline ends. Germline V gives CDR1 SNHLY, CDR2 FYNNEI. The data were produced by immunoSEQ multiplex PCR, yet TCRdb's version contains in-frame clones alone and is incomplete. The data hold about 1 million clones, with approximately 76% observed a single time. The TCR sequence derives from a man younger than 35 in good health. The V gene is TRBV2, the J gene TRBJ1-3, with D possibly matching TRBD1 (6 bases). Sequencing input: memory CD4+ T cells sorted from blood. The subset was: CD45RA-negative fraction. The CDR3 loop is CASMVTGRFSGNTIYF. CDR3 DNA sequence: TGTGCCAGCATGGTGACAGGCCGTTTCTCTGGAAACACCATATATTTT.